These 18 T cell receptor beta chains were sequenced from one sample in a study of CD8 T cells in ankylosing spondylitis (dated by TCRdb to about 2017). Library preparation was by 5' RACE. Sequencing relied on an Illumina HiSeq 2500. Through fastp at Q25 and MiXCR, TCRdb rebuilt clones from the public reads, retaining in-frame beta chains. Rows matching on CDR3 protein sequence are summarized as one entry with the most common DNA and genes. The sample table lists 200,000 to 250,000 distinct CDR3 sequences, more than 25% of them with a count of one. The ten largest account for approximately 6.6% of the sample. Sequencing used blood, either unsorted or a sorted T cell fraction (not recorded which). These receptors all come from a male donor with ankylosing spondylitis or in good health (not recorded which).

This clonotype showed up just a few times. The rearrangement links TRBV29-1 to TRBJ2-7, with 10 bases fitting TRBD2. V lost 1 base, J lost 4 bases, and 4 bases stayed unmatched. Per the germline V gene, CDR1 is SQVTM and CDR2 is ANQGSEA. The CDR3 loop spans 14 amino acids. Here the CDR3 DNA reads TGCAGCGTTGAAGTCCTAGCGGGAGCGTACGAGCAGTACTTC. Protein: CSVEVLAGAYEQYF.

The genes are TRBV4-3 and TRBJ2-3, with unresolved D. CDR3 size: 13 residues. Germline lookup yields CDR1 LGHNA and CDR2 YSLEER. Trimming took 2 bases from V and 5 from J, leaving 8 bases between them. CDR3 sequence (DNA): TGCGCCAGCAGCCAACGGCCCCGAGATACGCAGTATTTT. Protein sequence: CASSQRPRDTQYF.

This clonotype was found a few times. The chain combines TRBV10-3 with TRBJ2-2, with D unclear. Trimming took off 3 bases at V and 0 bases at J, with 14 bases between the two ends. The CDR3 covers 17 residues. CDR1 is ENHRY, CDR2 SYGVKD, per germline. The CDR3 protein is CAISDRGRRSNTGELFF. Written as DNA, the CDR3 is TGTGCCATCAGTGATCGAGGACGGCGTTCGAACACCGGGGAGCTGTTTTTT.

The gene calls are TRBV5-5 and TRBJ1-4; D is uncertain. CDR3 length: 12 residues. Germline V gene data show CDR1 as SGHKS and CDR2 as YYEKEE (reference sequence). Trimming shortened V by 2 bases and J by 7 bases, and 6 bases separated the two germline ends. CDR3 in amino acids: CASSFEVEKLFF. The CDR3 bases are TGTGCCAGCAGCTTTGAAGTTGAAAAACTGTTTTTT.

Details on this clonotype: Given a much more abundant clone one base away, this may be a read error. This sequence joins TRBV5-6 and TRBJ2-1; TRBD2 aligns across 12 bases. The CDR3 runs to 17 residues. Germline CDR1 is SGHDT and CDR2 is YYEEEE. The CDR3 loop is CASGLGLAGGDYNEQFF. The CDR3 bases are TGTGCCAGCGGCTTGGGGCTAGCGGGAGGGGACTACAATGAGCAGTTCTTC.

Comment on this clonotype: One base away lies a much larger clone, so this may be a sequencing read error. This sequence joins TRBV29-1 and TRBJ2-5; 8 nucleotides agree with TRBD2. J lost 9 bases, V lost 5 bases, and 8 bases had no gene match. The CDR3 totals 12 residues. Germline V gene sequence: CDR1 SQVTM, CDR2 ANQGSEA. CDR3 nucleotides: TGCAGCGTTAGGCGGGAGCGGGAGCCCCAGTACTTC. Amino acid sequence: CSVRREREPQYF.

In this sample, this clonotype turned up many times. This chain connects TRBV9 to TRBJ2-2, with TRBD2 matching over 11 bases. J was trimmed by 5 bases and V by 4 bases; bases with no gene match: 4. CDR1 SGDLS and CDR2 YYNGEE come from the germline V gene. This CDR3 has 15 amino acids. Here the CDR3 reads CASSPRLAGTGELFF. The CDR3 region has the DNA TGTGCCAGCAGCCCGCGACTAGCGGGAACCGGGGAGCTGTTTTTT.

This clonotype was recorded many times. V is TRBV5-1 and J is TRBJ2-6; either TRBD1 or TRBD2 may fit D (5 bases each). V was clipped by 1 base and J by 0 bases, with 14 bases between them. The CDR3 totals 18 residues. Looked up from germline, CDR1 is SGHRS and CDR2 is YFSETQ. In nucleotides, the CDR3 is TGCGCCAGCAGCTTGTCGGTGGCAGGGAGCTCTGGGGCCAACGTCCTGACTTTC. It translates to CASSLSVAGSSGANVLTF.

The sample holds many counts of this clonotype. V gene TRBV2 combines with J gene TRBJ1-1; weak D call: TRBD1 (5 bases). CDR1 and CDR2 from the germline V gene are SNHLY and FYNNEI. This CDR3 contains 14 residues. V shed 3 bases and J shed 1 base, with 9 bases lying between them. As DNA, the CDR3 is TGTGCCAGCAGTGAGGGACGATCGAACACTGAAGCTTTCTTT. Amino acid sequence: CASSEGRSNTEAFF.

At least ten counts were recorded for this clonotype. The CDR3 loop is CASSNWGEVGYTF. In DNA, the CDR3 is TGCGCCAGCAGCAACTGGGGCGAGGTTGGCTACACCTTC. The chain combines TRBV4-1 with TRBJ1-2, with a weak D call TRBD1 (5 bases). This CDR3 region has 13 residues. The germline V gene has CDR1 MGHRA and CDR2 YSYEKL. The germline V and J ends were trimmed by 5 bases and 7 bases, with 14 bases remaining between them.

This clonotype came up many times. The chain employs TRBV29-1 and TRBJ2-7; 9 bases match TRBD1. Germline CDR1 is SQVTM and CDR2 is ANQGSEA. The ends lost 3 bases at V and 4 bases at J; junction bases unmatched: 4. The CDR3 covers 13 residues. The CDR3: CSVEDRGTYEQYF. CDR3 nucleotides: TGCAGCGTTGAGGACAGGGGCACGTACGAGCAGTACTTC.

The CDR3 loop reads CASKTSGTNSYEQYF. CDR3 bases: TGCGCCAGCAAGACGTCCGGGACTAACTCCTACGAGCAGTACTTC. V gene TRBV5-1 combines with J gene TRBJ2-7; 7 bases fit TRBD2. The CDR3 sequence is 15 residues long. CDR1 and CDR2 (germline): SGHRS, YFSETQ. The V gene end was trimmed by 6 bases and the J gene end by 0 bases; junction bases not matched to a gene: 9.

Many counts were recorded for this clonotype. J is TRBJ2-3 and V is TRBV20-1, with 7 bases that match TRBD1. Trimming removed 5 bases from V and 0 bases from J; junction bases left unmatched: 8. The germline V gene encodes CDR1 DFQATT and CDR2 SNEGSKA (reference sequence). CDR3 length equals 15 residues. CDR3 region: CSARRGGPSTDTQYF. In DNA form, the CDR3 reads TGCAGTGCTCGCCGAGGGGGCCCTAGCACAGATACGCAGTATTTT.

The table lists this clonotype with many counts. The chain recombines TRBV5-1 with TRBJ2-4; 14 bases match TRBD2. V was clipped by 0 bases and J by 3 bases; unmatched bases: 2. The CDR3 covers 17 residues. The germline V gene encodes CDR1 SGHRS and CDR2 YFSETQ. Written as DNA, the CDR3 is TGCGCCAGCAGCTTGGAAGGGACTAGCGGGGGCAAAAACATTCAGTACTTC. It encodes CASSLEGTSGGKNIQYF.

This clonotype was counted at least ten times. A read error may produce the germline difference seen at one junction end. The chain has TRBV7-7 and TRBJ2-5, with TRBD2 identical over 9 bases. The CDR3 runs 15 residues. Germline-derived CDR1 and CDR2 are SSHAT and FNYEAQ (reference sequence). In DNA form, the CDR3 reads TGTGCTAGCAGCACAAATAGCGGGAGAGATGAGACCCAGTACTTC. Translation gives CASSTNSGRDETQYF.

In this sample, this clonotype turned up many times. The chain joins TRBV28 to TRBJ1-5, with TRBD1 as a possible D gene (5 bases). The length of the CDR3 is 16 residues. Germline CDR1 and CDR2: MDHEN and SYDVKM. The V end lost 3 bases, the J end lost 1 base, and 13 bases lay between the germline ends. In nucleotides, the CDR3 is TGTGCCAGCAGTTTCGGGGCAGTCCTAAGCAATCAGCCCCAGCATTTT. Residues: CASSFGAVLSNQPQHF.

This chain's CDR3 is CASSNGRGNGYTF. In DNA, the CDR3 is TGTGCCAGCAGTAATGGTAGGGGTAATGGCTACACCTTC. This chain joins TRBV6-1 and TRBJ1-2; a weak D match, TRBD1 (5 bases). There are 13 residues in the CDR3. The V gene's germline CDR1 is MNHNS and CDR2 SASEGT. The V end was cut by 5 bases, the J end by 6 bases, with 13 bases between.

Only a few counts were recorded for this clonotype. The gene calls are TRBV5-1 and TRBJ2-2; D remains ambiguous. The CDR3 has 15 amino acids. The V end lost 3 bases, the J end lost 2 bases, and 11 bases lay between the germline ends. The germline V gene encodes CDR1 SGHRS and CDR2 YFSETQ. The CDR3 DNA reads TGCGCCAGCAGCTCGAACACCCTCAACACCGGGGAGCTGTTTTTT. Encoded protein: CASSSNTLNTGELFF.